The clone carrying this T cell receptor (beta chain) was seen a handful of times. The target antigen is unknown. TCRdb fed the 5' RACE reads into MiXCR, producing one record per CDR3 protein. The sample carries some 840,000 distinct CDR3 sequences, about an eighth recorded once. V lost 2 bases and J lost 2; bases outside the gene matches: 6. Per germline, CDR1 LNHNV and CDR2 YYDKDF (reference sequence). The CDR3 runs 16 residues. The data were obtained in a study of CD8 T cells in ankylosing spondylitis. Findings of the study overall: Typical of ankylosing spondylitis blood, it appeared, was a TCR beta motif of seven to nine highly homologous variants. Peripheral blood samples showed relatively rare disease-linked clones, and these clones were CD8+.

V and J are TRBV15 and TRBJ2-7; 10 positions agree with TRBD2. The sample taken for sequencing was blood, either unsorted or a sorted T cell fraction (not recorded which). This sequence originates from a male donor with ankylosing spondylitis. CDR3 loop: CATSRKLAGTTYEQYF. The CDR3 nucleotides read TGTGCCACCAGCAGAAAACTAGCGGGGACTACCTACGAGCAGTACTTC. The whole variable domain, filled in from reference TRBV15 and TRBJ2-7, reads DAMVIQNPRYQVTQFGKPVTLSCSQTLNHNVMYWYQQKSSQAPKLLFHYYDKDFNNEADTPDNFQSRRPNTSFCFLDIRSPGLGDTAMYLCATSRKLAGTTYEQYFGPGTRLTVT.